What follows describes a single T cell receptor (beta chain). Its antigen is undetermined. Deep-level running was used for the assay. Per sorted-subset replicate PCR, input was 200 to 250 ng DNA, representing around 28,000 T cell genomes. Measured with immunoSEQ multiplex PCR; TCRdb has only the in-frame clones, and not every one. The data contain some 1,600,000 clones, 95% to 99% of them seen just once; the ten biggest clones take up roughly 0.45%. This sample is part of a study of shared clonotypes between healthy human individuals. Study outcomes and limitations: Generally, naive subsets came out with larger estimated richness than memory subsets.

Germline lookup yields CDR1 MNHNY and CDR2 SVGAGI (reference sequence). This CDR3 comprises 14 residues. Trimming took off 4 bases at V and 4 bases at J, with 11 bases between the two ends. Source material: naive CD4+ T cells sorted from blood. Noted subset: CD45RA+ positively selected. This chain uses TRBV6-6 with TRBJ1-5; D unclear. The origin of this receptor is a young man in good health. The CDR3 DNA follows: TGTGCCAGCAGTTTCGTCGGTCAGAATCAGCCCCAGCATTTT. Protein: CASSFVGQNQPQHF.